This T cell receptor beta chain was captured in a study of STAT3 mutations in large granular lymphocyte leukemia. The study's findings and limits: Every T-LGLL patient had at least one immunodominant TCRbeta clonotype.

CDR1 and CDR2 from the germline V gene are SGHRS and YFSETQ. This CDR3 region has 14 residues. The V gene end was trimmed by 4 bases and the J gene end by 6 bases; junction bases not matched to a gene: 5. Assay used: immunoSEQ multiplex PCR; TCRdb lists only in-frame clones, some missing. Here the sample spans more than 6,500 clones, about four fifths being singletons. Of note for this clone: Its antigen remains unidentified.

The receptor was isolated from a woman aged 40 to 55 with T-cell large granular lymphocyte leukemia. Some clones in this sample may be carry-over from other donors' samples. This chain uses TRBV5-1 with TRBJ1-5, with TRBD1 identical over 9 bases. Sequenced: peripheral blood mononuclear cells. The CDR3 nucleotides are TGCGCCAGCAGCCCGGGACAGGGTTTTCAGCCCCAGCATTTT. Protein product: CASSPGQGFQPQHF.